Listed here are 26 T cell receptor beta chains from one sample, sequenced in a study of T cells expressing NK-cell markers. TCRdb reworked the 5' RACE reads into one entry per CDR3 protein, no DNA. This table holds over 350,000 distinct CDR3 sequences. What was sequenced was blood T cells: a sorted CD56 or NKG2C T cell subset, CD4+ or CD8+ T cells, or bulk PBMC T cells (not recorded which). Source of these receptors: a woman aged 45-59 years in good health.

This chain links TRBV5-1 with TRBJ2-2; TCRdb's D call of TRBD1 is untestable without DNA. The CDR3 covers 14 residues. CDR1 SGHRS and CDR2 YFSETQ come from the germline V gene. This chain's CDR3 is CASKPQGNTGELFF.

The V and J genes are TRBV6-5 and TRBJ2-5; TCRdb lists TRBD1, though no DNA is available to test this call. The CDR3 runs to 17 residues. Germline CDR1 and CDR2: MNHEY and SVGAGI. The CDR3 loop is CASSYSGEGGVWETQYF.

The chain links TRBV5-5 to TRBJ2-7; the D call from TCRdb, TRBD1, cannot be confirmed without DNA. CDR1 is SGHKS, CDR2 YYEKEE, per germline (reference sequence). This CDR3 contains 14 residues. The CDR3: CASSLMNGGYEQYF.

This chain uses TRBV3-1 with TRBJ2-3; lacking DNA, the TRBD1 call made by TCRdb goes unchecked. The CDR3 spans 16 residues. CDR1 and CDR2 from the germline V gene are LGHDT and YNNKEL (reference sequence). CDR3 amino acids: CASTPGGQKSTDTQYF.

This chain connects TRBV3-1 to TRBJ2-2. Germline V CDR1 and CDR2: LGHDT, YNNKEL (reference sequence). The CDR3 covers 13 residues. The CDR3 here is CASSRYSTGELFF.

The rearrangement uses TRBV3-1 and TRBJ2-3. CDR3 length: 12 residues. The germline V gene has CDR1 LGHDT and CDR2 YNNKEL (reference sequence). The CDR3 protein is CASSQLKDTQYF.

The CDR3 spells CASSGGRARFYEQYF. This rearrangement joins TRBV27 to TRBJ2-7; as DNA is missing, the TRBD2 call by TCRdb cannot be tested. The CDR3 length is 15 residues. Germline CDR1 MNHEY, CDR2 SMNVEV (reference sequence).

This chain uses TRBV5-6 with TRBJ2-3; TCRdb returns TRBD1, unconfirmable since there is no DNA. CDR3 length: 15 residues. Germline CDR1 SGHDT, CDR2 YYEEEE. This CDR3 is CASSLGRAYTDTQYF. Drawing the rest from reference TRBV5-6 and TRBJ2-3, the complete variable domain is DAGVTQSPTHLIKTRGQQVTLRCSPKSGHDTVSWYQQALGQGPQFIFQYYEEEERQRGNFPDRFSGHQFPNYSSELNVNALLLGDSALYLCASSLGRAYTDTQYFGPGTRLTVL.

V and J are TRBV10-3 and TRBJ2-1; TCRdb lists TRBD2, though no DNA is available to test this call. Germline CDR1 is ENHRY and CDR2 is SYGVKD. The CDR3 has 14 residues. The CDR3 is CAISTSTLVHEQFF.

The chain has TRBV5-1 and TRBJ2-7; the TRBD1 assignment by TCRdb is unverifiable without DNA. Germline CDR1 reads SGHRS; CDR2 reads YFSETQ. The CDR3 spans 17 residues. The CDR3 loop reads CASSLAPSEGHTYEQYF.

The V and J genes are TRBV6-5 and TRBJ2-3. Per the germline V gene, CDR1 is MNHEY and CDR2 is SVGAGI. CDR3 length equals 16 residues. CDR3 protein: CASSYSAGTSTDTQYF.

CDR3: CASSPDGHRRYEQYF. The rearrangement joins TRBV5-1 to TRBJ2-7; there is no DNA to check the TCRdb D call of TRBD1. CDR3 length equals 15 residues. CDR1 is SGHRS and CDR2 is YFSETQ in the germline V gene. Looking up the rest from reference TRBV5-1 and TRBJ2-7 gives the full variable domain: KAGVTQTPRYLIKTRGQQVTLSCSPISGHRSVSWYQQTPGQGLQFLFEYFSETQRNKGNFPGRFSGRQFSNSRSEMNVSTLELGDSALYLCASSPDGHRRYEQYFGPGTRLTVT.

The J gene is TRBJ1-5, the V gene TRBV3-1. CDR1 LGHDT and CDR2 YNNKEL come from the germline V gene (reference sequence). This CDR3 is 15 amino acids long. This CDR3 is CAMRPGSNGNQPQHF.

The chain is built from TRBV5-6 and TRBJ2-7; absent DNA, TCRdb's TRBD2 call cannot be checked. CDR1 and CDR2 from the germline V gene are SGHDT and YYEEEE. The CDR3 covers 13 residues. CDR3 sequence reads: CASTFGGEYEQYF.

The chain recombines TRBV15 with TRBJ1-2. The CDR3 runs to 14 residues. CDR1 and CDR2 (germline): LNHNV, YYDKDF (reference sequence). The CDR3 here is CATSRDLPSYGYTF.

This chain uses TRBV10-3 with TRBJ2-2; checking the TCRdb D call of TRBD2 is not possible without DNA. CDR3 length: 14 amino acids. Germline CDR1 and CDR2: ENHRY and SYGVKD. CDR3 sequence reads: CAITENSGTGELFF.

The V gene is TRBV11-2, the J gene TRBJ1-1; TCRdb picks TRBD1, but there is no DNA to check that call. Germline CDR1 and CDR2: SGHAT and FQNNGV. The CDR3 contains 13 residues. This CDR3 reads CASSGRDRALAFF. Based on the CDR3 plus reference TRBV11-2 and TRBJ1-1, the full variable domain is EAGVAQSPRYKIIEKRQSVAFWCNPISGHATLYWYQQILGQGPKLLIQFQNNGVVDDSQLPKDRFSAERLKGVDSTLKIQPAKLEDSAVYLCASSGRDRALAFFGQGTRLTVV.

The rearrangement links TRBV7-9 to TRBJ1-4; the D call of TRBD1 rests on TCRdb alone, since no DNA is present to check it. Germline assignment: CDR1 SEHNR and CDR2 FQNEAQ (reference sequence). The CDR3 loop spans 15 amino acids. CDR3 amino acids: CASSHPGVEAEKLFF.

This sequence joins TRBV20-1 and TRBJ2-7; TCRdb designates TRBD1, a call that cannot be tested without DNA. CDR3 length: 15 amino acids. Germline V gives CDR1 DFQATT, CDR2 SNEGSKA (reference sequence). Here the CDR3 reads CSAPRAAGSSYEQYF.

This CDR3 is CASSPRAMDTQYF. The V and J genes are TRBV18 and TRBJ2-3. The germline CDR1 and CDR2 sequences are KGHSH and LQKENI. CDR3 size: 13 residues.

The chain combines TRBV5-1 with TRBJ2-2; the D call of TRBD1 rests on TCRdb alone, since no DNA is present to check it. Germline CDR1 is SGHRS and CDR2 is YFSETQ. CDR3 length equals 15 residues. CDR3 sequence: CASSWRGAHPEELFF. The variable domain in full, with the rest retrieved from reference TRBV5-1 and TRBJ2-2, is KAGVTQTPRYLIKTRGQQVTLSCSPISGHRSVSWYQQTPGQGLQFLFEYFSETQRNKGNFPGRFSGRQFSNSRSEMNVSTLELGDSALYLCASSWRGAHPEELFFGEGSRLTVL.

This chain uses TRBV7-2 with TRBJ2-6; TCRdb names TRBD2, which stays unverified in the absence of DNA. The germline V gene encodes CDR1 SGHTA and CDR2 FQGNSA. This CDR3 region has 19 residues. The CDR3 protein is CASSLLPSGRLSGANVLTF.

The V call is TRBV6-5, the J call TRBJ2-5; TCRdb proposes TRBD2, but this gene call is untestable without DNA. The germline V gene has CDR1 MNHEY and CDR2 SVGAGI. The CDR3 consists of 16 residues. CDR3 sequence reads: CASSWTLAGGPETQYF.

V and J are TRBV2 and TRBJ2-1; absent DNA, TCRdb's TRBD2 call cannot be checked. Germline CDR1 is SNHLY and CDR2 is FYNNEI. The CDR3 loop spans 16 amino acids. The CDR3: CASTTAAGSSYNEQFF.

The chain couples TRBV24-1 to TRBJ2-1; there is no DNA to check the TCRdb D call of TRBD2. Germline V lookup: CDR1 KGHDR, CDR2 SFDVKD. The CDR3 has 14 amino acids. This chain's CDR3 is CATSDLRGGIGQFF.

The chain carries TRBV29-1 and TRBJ2-3; TCRdb's D call of TRBD1 is untestable without DNA. The CDR3 loop spans 15 amino acids. Germline CDR1 and CDR2: SQVTM and ANQGSEA. CDR3 region: CSVPPGFRGTDTQYF.